This TCR beta chain was recorded in a study of T cell responses to AZD1222 COVID-19 vaccine. Study results and caveats: Clonal diversity was possibly underestimated, and the donors were mostly white British, with more females. After two AZD1222 doses, spike-specific TCR breadth and depth rose versus day 0.

Pooled in the analysis were second doses at about 4 or about 12 weeks. In its sample, this clone was seen once. The antigen remains unidentified. Trimming removed 0 bases at V and 6 bases at J, with 10 bases between. Germline lookup yields CDR1 SGHRS and CDR2 YFSETQ. This CDR3 contains 14 residues. Assay used: immunoSEQ multiplex PCR; TCRdb lists only in-frame clones, some missing. The sample gives about 270,000 clones, 90% to 95% of which show up once; around 0.57% is in the top ten. The chain links TRBV5-1 to TRBJ2-1; no clear D gene. Sequencing used peripheral blood, obtained 28 days after the second AZD1222 dose. This clonotype was sampled from an adult who received the AZD1222 COVID-19 vaccine. The CDR3 DNA follows: TGCGCCAGCAGCTTGGAGGCTACCGGCAATGAGCAGTTCTTC. Translation gives CASSLEATGNEQFF.